Listed below are T cell receptor beta chains from one sample, sequenced in a study of blood T cells in healthy people across ages. TCRdb re-derived calls from the 5' RACE reads in MiXCR, one entry per CDR3 protein. Among more than 900,000 distinct CDR3 sequences listed, about 29% were seen once. In addition, the sample was reused for a study of T cells of mothers and their children.

Sequenced material: blood. These receptors all come from a woman aged 40 to 50 in good health. Each CDR3 is given with its conserved first and last residue. The D gene is left open where the match is weak. A row's size may be missing; if present it is once, few, many or a size class.

v_gene: TRBV7-2; d_gene: -; abundance: many; j_gene: TRBJ2-3; CDR3aa: CASSLAVFDTQYF; CDR3nt: TGTGCCAGCAGCTTAGCGGTATTCGATACGCAGTATTTT
v_gene: TRBV19; d_gene: TRBD2; abundance: -; j_gene: TRBJ2-3; CDR3aa: CASSIRLAGTDTQYF; CDR3nt: TGTGCCAGTAGTATCCGTCTAGCGGGGACAGATACGCAGTATTTT
v_gene: TRBV2; d_gene: -; abundance: -; j_gene: TRBJ1-6; CDR3aa: CASNPQGDYNSPLHF; CDR3nt: TGTGCCAGCAACCCCCAAGGGGATTATAATTCACCCCTCCACTTT
v_gene: TRBV7-9; d_gene: -; abundance: -; j_gene: TRBJ1-1; CDR3aa: CASSPRRGGNTEAFF; CDR3nt: TGTGCCAGCAGCCCCCGAAGGGGGGGGAACACTGAAGCTTTCTTT
v_gene: TRBV29-1; d_gene: -; abundance: many; j_gene: TRBJ2-7; CDR3aa: CSVVGGDSSYEQYF; CDR3nt: TGCAGCGTTGTAGGTGGGGATAGCTCCTACGAGCAGTACTTC
v_gene: TRBV14; d_gene: TRBD1; abundance: -; j_gene: TRBJ2-7; CDR3aa: CAGSLLGTVPREQYF; CDR3nt: TGTGCCGGCAGCCTACTGGGGACAGTCCCTCGCGAGCAGTACTTC
v_gene: TRBV29-1; d_gene: -; abundance: many; j_gene: TRBJ2-7; CDR3aa: CSVEDQNSYEQYF; CDR3nt: TGCAGCGTTGAAGATCAAAACAGCTACGAGCAGTACTTC
v_gene: TRBV7-9; d_gene: -; abundance: many; j_gene: TRBJ2-7; CDR3aa: CASSLASRVEQYF; CDR3nt: TGTGCCAGCAGCTTAGCGAGCAGAGTTGAGCAGTACTTC
v_gene: TRBV20-1; d_gene: -; abundance: few; j_gene: TRBJ2-5; CDR3aa: CSAREGQETQYF; CDR3nt: TGCAGTGCTAGGGAGGGCCAAGAGACCCAGTACTTC
v_gene: TRBV9; d_gene: TRBD1; abundance: -; j_gene: TRBJ2-6; CDR3aa: CASSAGMTGAGANVLTF; CDR3nt: TGTGCCAGCAGCGCGGGAATGACAGGGGCTGGGGCCAACGTCCTGACTTTC
v_gene: TRBV27; d_gene: TRBD2; abundance: few; j_gene: TRBJ2-7; CDR3aa: CASSRVGRTSGVEQYF; CDR3nt: TGTGCCAGCAGCCGAGTAGGAAGGACTAGCGGGGTCGAGCAGTACTTC
v_gene: TRBV20-1; d_gene: -; abundance: many; j_gene: TRBJ2-3; CDR3aa: CSARERYRTQYF; CDR3nt: TGCAGTGCTAGAGAACGGTACCGAACGCAGTATTTT
v_gene: TRBV5-1; d_gene: -; abundance: few; j_gene: TRBJ2-3; CDR3aa: CASSLASPGSTDTQYF; CDR3nt: TGCGCCAGCAGCTTGGCCTCGCCAGGGAGCACAGATACGCAGTATTTT
v_gene: TRBV6-6; d_gene: TRBD1; abundance: many; j_gene: TRBJ2-7; CDR3aa: CASSYGTGQYEQYF; CDR3nt: TGTGCCAGCAGTTACGGGACAGGGCAATACGAGCAGTACTTC
v_gene: TRBV5-1; d_gene: -; abundance: -; j_gene: TRBJ2-1; CDR3aa: CASSGTSLDNEQFF; CDR3nt: TGCGCCAGCAGCGGGACCAGTCTCGACAATGAGCAGTTCTTC
v_gene: TRBV6-5; d_gene: TRBD1; abundance: few; j_gene: TRBJ2-1; CDR3aa: CASSADRGLLDEQFF; CDR3nt: TGTGCCAGCAGTGCCGACAGGGGGCTGTTAGATGAGCAGTTCTTC
v_gene: TRBV20-1; d_gene: TRBD2; abundance: -; j_gene: TRBJ2-5; CDR3aa: CSAVTSGGPGEEYF; CDR3nt: TGCAGTGCTGTGACGTCGGGGGGGCCGGGTGAAGAGTACTTC
v_gene: TRBV7-2; d_gene: TRBD1; abundance: many; j_gene: TRBJ2-1; CDR3aa: CASRPGTGNYNEQFF; CDR3nt: TGTGCCAGCAGGCCTGGGACAGGGAATTACAATGAGCAGTTCTTC
v_gene: TRBV24-1; d_gene: TRBD2; abundance: -; j_gene: TRBJ2-3; CDR3aa: CATSVAGDTDTQYF; CDR3nt: TGTGCCACCAGTGTAGCGGGGGACACAGATACGCAGTATTTT
v_gene: TRBV24-1; d_gene: TRBD1; abundance: many; j_gene: TRBJ2-1; CDR3aa: CATGRGQGGDNEQFF; CDR3nt: TGTGCCACGGGACGGGGACAGGGAGGGGACAATGAGCAGTTCTTC
v_gene: TRBV20-1; d_gene: TRBD2; abundance: -; j_gene: TRBJ2-1; CDR3aa: CSARGRGESLQFF; CDR3nt: TGCAGTGCTAGGGGGCGGGGGGAGTCCCTGCAGTTCTTC
v_gene: TRBV7-2; d_gene: -; abundance: -; j_gene: TRBJ1-2; CDR3aa: CASSLAQGNGGYTF; CDR3nt: TGTGCCAGCAGCTTAGCCCAGGGAAACGGTGGCTACACCTTC
v_gene: TRBV5-4; d_gene: -; abundance: few; j_gene: TRBJ2-7; CDR3aa: CAGSLVPGAYYEQYF; CDR3nt: TGTGCCGGCAGCTTGGTTCCGGGGGCCTACTACGAGCAGTACTTC
v_gene: TRBV12-3/TRBV12-4; d_gene: -; abundance: few; j_gene: TRBJ1-2; CDR3aa: CATSLNGYTF; CDR3nt: TGTGCCACCTCTTTAAATGGCTACACCTTC
v_gene: TRBV3-1; d_gene: TRBD2; abundance: few; j_gene: TRBJ2-3; CDR3aa: CASSKPGLAGVGTDTQYF; CDR3nt: TGTGCCAGCAGTAAACCGGGACTAGCGGGGGTAGGCACAGATACGCAGTATTTT
v_gene: TRBV3-1; d_gene: TRBD1; abundance: many; j_gene: TRBJ1-2; CDR3aa: CASSQRDRFEGYTF; CDR3nt: TGTGCCAGCAGCCAAAGGGACAGGTTCGAAGGCTACACCTTC
v_gene: TRBV7-9; d_gene: -; abundance: few; j_gene: TRBJ2-3; CDR3aa: CASSLGSRLTDTQYF; CDR3nt: TGTGCCAGCAGCTTAGGCTCCAGGTTGACCGATACGCAGTATTTT
v_gene: TRBV6-4; d_gene: TRBD1; abundance: many; j_gene: TRBJ2-1; CDR3aa: CASTEDPGQGSNEQFF; CDR3nt: TGTGCCAGCACCGAAGATCCGGGACAGGGGTCGAATGAGCAGTTCTTC
v_gene: TRBV28; d_gene: -; abundance: -; j_gene: TRBJ2-2; CDR3aa: CASSSRATGELFF; CDR3nt: TGTGCCAGCAGTTCGCGGGCGACGGGGGAGCTGTTTTTT
v_gene: TRBV7-9; d_gene: TRBD2; abundance: -; j_gene: TRBJ2-1; CDR3aa: CASSSSGVYNEQFF; CDR3nt: TGTGCCAGCAGCTCTAGCGGGGTTTACAATGAGCAGTTCTTC
v_gene: TRBV4-1; d_gene: -; abundance: -; j_gene: TRBJ2-5; CDR3aa: CASSQSGQETQYF; CDR3nt: TGCGCCAGCAGCCAGAGCGGCCAAGAGACCCAGTACTTC